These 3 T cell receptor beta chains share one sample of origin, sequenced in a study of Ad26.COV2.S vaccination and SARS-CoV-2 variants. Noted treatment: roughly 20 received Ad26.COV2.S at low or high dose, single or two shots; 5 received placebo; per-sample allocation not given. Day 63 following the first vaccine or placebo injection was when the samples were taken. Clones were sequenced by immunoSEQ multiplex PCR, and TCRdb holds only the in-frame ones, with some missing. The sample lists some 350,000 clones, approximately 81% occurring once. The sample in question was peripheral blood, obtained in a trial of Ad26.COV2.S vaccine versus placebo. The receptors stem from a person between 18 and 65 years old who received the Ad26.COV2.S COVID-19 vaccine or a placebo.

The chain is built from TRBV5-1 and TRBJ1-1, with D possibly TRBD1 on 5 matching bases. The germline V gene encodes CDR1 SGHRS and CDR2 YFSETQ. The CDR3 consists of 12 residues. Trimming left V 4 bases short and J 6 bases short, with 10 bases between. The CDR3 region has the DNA TGCGCCAGCAGCGGAGGGGAGGCTGAAGCTTTCTTT. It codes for CASSGGEAEAFF.

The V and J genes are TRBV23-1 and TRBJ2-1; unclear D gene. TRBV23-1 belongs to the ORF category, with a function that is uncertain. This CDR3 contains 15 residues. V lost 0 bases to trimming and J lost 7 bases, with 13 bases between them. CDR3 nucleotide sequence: TGCGCCAGCAGTCAATCGGTGGATTGGCATAATGAGCAGTTCTTC. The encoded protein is CASSQSVDWHNEQFF.

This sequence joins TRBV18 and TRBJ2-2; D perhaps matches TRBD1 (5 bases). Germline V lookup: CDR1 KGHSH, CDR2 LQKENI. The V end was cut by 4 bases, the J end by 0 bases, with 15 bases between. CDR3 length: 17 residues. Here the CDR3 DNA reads TGTGCCAGCTCACTGCGGCAGGGCGAAACGAACACCGGGGAGCTGTTTTTT. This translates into CASSLRQGETNTGELFF.